This is a list of T cell receptor beta chains from one sample in a study of blood T cell repertoires in COVID-19. Sequencing was performed with immunoSEQ multiplex PCR; in TCRdb, only in-frame clones are kept and a portion is missing. This sample yields about 35,000 clones, of which over 70% are seen a single time; 9.8% belongs to the top ten. Material for sequencing was peripheral blood. All receptors derive from a human donor in a cohort sampled during active COVID-19. The CDR3 runs from the conserved cysteine through the conserved F or W. Fields, in order: CDR3 protein, CDR3 DNA, D gene, clone size, J gene, V gene. D genes are given only for firm matches. Rows give clone size only sometimes, using once, few, many, or a class for an expanded clone.

CDR3: CASSRDISYEQYF
DNA: TGTGCCAGCAGCCGGGACATCTCCTACGAGCAGTACTTC
D: NA
size: NA
J: TRBJ2-7
V: TRBV5-5

CDR3: CASRLEGSGRPIYEQYF
DNA: TGTGCCAGCAGGCTGGAGGGCAGCGGGAGGCCAATATACGAGCAGTACTTC
D: TRBD2
size: NA
J: TRBJ2-7
V: TRBV5-6

CDR3: CASSQALPGGIQGGSRTEAFF
DNA: TGCGCCAGCAGCCAAGCTCTACCGGGGGGCATACAGGGTGGTAGTCGGACTGAAGCTTTCTTT
D: NA
size: NA
J: TRBJ1-1
V: TRBV4-3

CDR3: CASSLRTGANYGYTF
DNA: TGCGCCAGCAGCTTGAGGACAGGAGCTAACTATGGCTACACCTTC
D: TRBD1
size: NA
J: TRBJ1-2
V: TRBV5-1

CDR3: CASNSGGASLLNTGELFF
DNA: TGTGCCAGTAATAGCGGGGGGGCCTCCTTACTTAACACCGGGGAGCTGTTTTTT
D: TRBD2
size: NA
J: TRBJ2-2
V: TRBV19

CDR3: CASAQGAGTEQYF
DNA: TGCGCCAGTGCACAGGGGGCTGGGACCGAGCAGTACTTC
D: TRBD1
size: once
J: TRBJ2-7
V: TRBV5-1

CDR3: CASSQGLGVETQYF
DNA: TGTGCCAGCAGCCAAGGACTAGGGGTAGAGACCCAGTACTTC
D: NA
size: NA
J: TRBJ2-5
V: TRBV3-1/TRBV3-2

CDR3: CASSFNTGGRETQYF
DNA: TGTGCCAGCAGCTTTAACACAGGGGGGAGAGAGACCCAGTACTTC
D: TRBD1
size: NA
J: TRBJ2-5
V: TRBV11-2

CDR3: CASSLGLANTGELFF
DNA: TGTGCCAGCAGCTTAGGGCTAGCGAACACCGGGGAGCTGTTTTTT
D: NA
size: NA
J: TRBJ2-2
V: TRBV7-9

CDR3: CASSIDFSGLITDTQYF
DNA: TGTGCCAGTAGTATTGACTTTTCGGGACTAATAACAGATACGCAGTATTTT
D: TRBD2
size: NA
J: TRBJ2-3
V: TRBV19

CDR3: CASSRGGFAEQYF
DNA: TGTGCCAGCAGTCGAGGCGGGTTTGCCGAGCAGTACTTC
D: NA
size: once
J: TRBJ2-7
V: TRBV7-9

CDR3: CASSQPGQGTDTQYF
DNA: TGTGCCAGCAGCCAACCGGGACAAGGCACAGATACGCAGTATTTT
D: NA
size: NA
J: TRBJ2-3
V: TRBV3-1/TRBV3-2

CDR3: CASRREGADTEAFF
DNA: TGCGCCAGCCGTCGCGAGGGGGCAGATACTGAAGCTTTCTTT
D: TRBD1
size: NA
J: TRBJ1-1
V: TRBV5-1

CDR3: CAISTGTGDFYEQYF
DNA: TGTGCCATCAGTACCGGGACAGGGGATTTCTACGAGCAGTACTTC
D: TRBD1
size: NA
J: TRBJ2-7
V: TRBV10-3

CDR3: CASSLGLVRGFGSTEAFF
DNA: TGTGCCAGCAGCTTAGGCTTGGTCAGGGGGTTTGGGAGCACTGAAGCTTTCTTT
D: TRBD1
size: NA
J: TRBJ1-1
V: TRBV13

CDR3: CASSYLATGTGELFF
DNA: TGTGCCAGCAGCTACCTCGCGACGGGCACCGGGGAGCTGTTTTTT
D: NA
size: NA
J: TRBJ2-2
V: TRBV5-6

CDR3: CASSNWRLLAKNIQYF
DNA: TGTGCCAGCAGCAATTGGAGGCTACTAGCCAAAAACATTCAGTACTTC
D: NA
size: NA
J: TRBJ2-4
V: TRBV21-1

CDR3: CASRLDRRARATNEKLFF
DNA: TGTGCCAGCAGGTTGGACAGGAGGGCAAGAGCAACTAATGAAAAACTGTTTTTT
D: TRBD1
size: NA
J: TRBJ1-4
V: TRBV2

CDR3: CASSFAGGNEQFF
DNA: TGTGCCAGTAGTTTCGCGGGGGGGAACGAGCAGTTCTTC
D: TRBD2
size: NA
J: TRBJ2-1
V: TRBV19

CDR3: CASSPQRLAGDGSYNEQFF
DNA: TGTGCCAGCAGTCCCCAGAGACTAGCGGGAGACGGTTCCTACAATGAGCAGTTCTTC
D: TRBD2
size: NA
J: TRBJ2-1
V: TRBV28

CDR3: CASSQGLAGAYEQYF
DNA: TGTGCCAGCAGCCAAGGACTAGCGGGGGCCTACGAGCAGTACTTC
D: TRBD2
size: NA
J: TRBJ2-7
V: TRBV7-2

CDR3: CASSFGLAGVLNEQFF
DNA: TGTGCCAGCAGCTTTGGACTAGCGGGAGTACTCAATGAGCAGTTCTTC
D: TRBD2
size: NA
J: TRBJ2-1
V: TRBV7-8

CDR3: CASSKGPDLNTGELFF
DNA: TGTGCCAGCAGCAAAGGACCGGACTTGAACACCGGGGAGCTGTTTTTT
D: NA
size: NA
J: TRBJ2-2
V: TRBV5-5

CDR3: CARQGDRVLSGNTIYF
DNA: TGTGCCAGACAAGGGGACAGGGTCCTCTCTGGAAACACCATATATTTT
D: TRBD1
size: NA
J: TRBJ1-3
V: TRBV27

CDR3: CAISGTHSTDTQYF
DNA: TGTGCCATCAGTGGGACACATAGCACAGATACGCAGTATTTT
D: NA
size: NA
J: TRBJ2-3
V: TRBV10-3

CDR3: CASSYSLTGSPYEQYF
DNA: TGTGCCAGCAGTTACTCGTTGACAGGGAGTCCCTACGAGCAGTACTTC
D: TRBD1
size: NA
J: TRBJ2-7
V: TRBV6-5

CDR3: CASRPGLAGLETQYF
DNA: TGCGCCAGCAGACCTGGACTAGCGGGCTTGGAGACCCAGTACTTC
D: TRBD2
size: NA
J: TRBJ2-5
V: TRBV5-1

CDR3: CASSFRSTQETQYF
DNA: TGTGCCAGCAGCTTTCGCTCTACCCAAGAGACCCAGTACTTC
D: NA
size: NA
J: TRBJ2-5
V: TRBV5-4

CDR3: CASRTTSSGRTNTGELFF
DNA: TGTGCCAGCAGAACAACCTCTAGCGGGAGAACGAACACCGGGGAGCTGTTTTTT
D: TRBD2
size: NA
J: TRBJ2-2
V: TRBV3-1/TRBV3-2

CDR3: CASSLKEAGSYEQYF
DNA: TGTGCCAGCAGCTTAAAAGAGGCAGGGTCGTACGAGCAGTACTTC
D: NA
size: NA
J: TRBJ2-7
V: TRBV7-6

CDR3: CASSPVRGGRGANVLTF
DNA: TGTGCCAGCTCACCCGTTCGGGGGGGAAGGGGGGCCAACGTCCTGACTTTC
D: TRBD2
size: NA
J: TRBJ2-6
V: TRBV18

CDR3: CATSDTTGSGASTDTQYF
DNA: TGTGCCACCAGTGATACGACAGGATCTGGGGCATCTACAGATACGCAGTATTTT
D: NA
size: NA
J: TRBJ2-3
V: TRBV24-1

CDR3: CASSLGLLRGDTQYF
DNA: TGTGCCAGCAGCTTAGGGCTCTTGCGGGGAGATACGCAGTATTTT
D: NA
size: NA
J: TRBJ2-3
V: TRBV7-9

CDR3: CASSHIALPYEQYF
DNA: TGTGCCAGCAGCCACATCGCACTCCCCTACGAGCAGTACTTC
D: NA
size: NA
J: TRBJ2-7
V: TRBV4-2

CDR3: CASSGQGLRASEQYF
DNA: TGTGCCAGCAGTGGACAGGGTTTAAGAGCGAGCGAGCAGTACTTC
D: TRBD1
size: NA
J: TRBJ2-7
V: TRBV6-6

CDR3: CASSAAPERLAGTDTQYF
DNA: TGTGCCAGCAGCGCCGCCCCGGAGAGACTAGCGGGCACAGATACGCAGTATTTT
D: TRBD2
size: NA
J: TRBJ2-3
V: TRBV9

CDR3: CASSLGRLAGYNEQFF
DNA: TGTGCCAGTAGCCTGGGACGACTAGCGGGGTACAATGAGCAGTTCTTC
D: TRBD2
size: NA
J: TRBJ2-1
V: TRBV19

CDR3: CASSTRQGVGYGYTF
DNA: TGTGCCAGCAGCACACGACAGGGTGTGGGCTATGGCTACACCTTC
D: TRBD1
size: once
J: TRBJ1-2
V: TRBV3-1/TRBV3-2

CDR3: CASSFTGTAFVYGYTF
DNA: TGTGCCAGCAGCTTTACAGGGACAGCCTTTGTTTATGGCTACACCTTC
D: TRBD1
size: NA
J: TRBJ1-2
V: TRBV7-9

CDR3: CASSPDSTNTEAFF
DNA: TGTGCCAGCTCACCGGACAGTACCAACACTGAAGCTTTCTTT
D: NA
size: NA
J: TRBJ1-1
V: TRBV18

CDR3: CASSLNRGAYEQYF
DNA: TGTGCCAGCAGCTTAAACAGGGGAGCCTACGAGCAGTACTTC
D: TRBD1
size: NA
J: TRBJ2-7
V: TRBV7-2

CDR3: CASSLPGQGTDTQYF
DNA: TGTGCCAGCAGTTTACCGGGACAGGGGACGGATACGCAGTATTTT
D: TRBD1
size: NA
J: TRBJ2-3
V: TRBV28

CDR3: CASSYTAGTDTQYF
DNA: TGTGCCAGCAGCTATACAGCGGGGACAGATACGCAGTATTTT
D: TRBD2
size: NA
J: TRBJ2-3
V: TRBV5-5

CDR3: CASSSRDKVLSTDTQYF
DNA: TGTGCCAGCAGTTCCCGGGACAAAGTTTTATCCACAGATACGCAGTATTTT
D: NA
size: NA
J: TRBJ2-3
V: TRBV28